This entry concerns a single T cell receptor beta chain. These data originate in a study of blood T cell repertoires in COVID-19. Study at large: The United States, Italy and Spain were the sources of the acute and convalescent COVID-19 samples. T cells, B-cell-depleted T cells, or PBMCs provided the cDNA or gDNA that served as material.

The protocol was immunoSEQ multiplex PCR, while the TCRdb copy is restricted to in-frame clones and leaves out a portion. Among about 130,000 clones listed, approximately 83% were seen once. Germline V gene lookup returns CDR1 SGHNT and CDR2 YENEEA. V was cut by 2 bases and J by 7 bases, with 5 bases left in between. CDR3 length equals 12 residues. The chain joins TRBV11-3 to TRBJ2-2; no reliable D call. The receptor was isolated from an elderly woman with acute or convalescent COVID-19. Sequencing was done on a sample of peripheral blood. The CDR3, as DNA: TGTGCCAGCAGCTTAATTAGCGGGGAGCTGTTTTTT. Translating gives CASSLISGELFF.